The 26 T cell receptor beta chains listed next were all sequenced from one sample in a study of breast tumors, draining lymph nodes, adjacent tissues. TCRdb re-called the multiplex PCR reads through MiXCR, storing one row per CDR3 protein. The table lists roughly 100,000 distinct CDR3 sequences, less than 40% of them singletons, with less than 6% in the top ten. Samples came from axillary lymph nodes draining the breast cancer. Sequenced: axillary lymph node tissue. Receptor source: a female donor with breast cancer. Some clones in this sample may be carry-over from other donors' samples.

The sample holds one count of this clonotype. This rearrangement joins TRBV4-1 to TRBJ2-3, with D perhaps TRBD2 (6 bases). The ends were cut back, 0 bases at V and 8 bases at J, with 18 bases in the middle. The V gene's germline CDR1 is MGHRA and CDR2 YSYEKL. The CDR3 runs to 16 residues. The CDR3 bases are TGCGCCAGCAGCCAAGATAGCGGACTGGGGGGACTTACGCAGTATTTT. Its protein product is CASSQDSGLGGLTQYF.

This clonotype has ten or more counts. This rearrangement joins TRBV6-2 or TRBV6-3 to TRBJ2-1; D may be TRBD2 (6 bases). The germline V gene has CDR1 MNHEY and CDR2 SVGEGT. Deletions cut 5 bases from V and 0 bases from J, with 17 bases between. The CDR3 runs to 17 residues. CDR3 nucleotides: TGTGCCAGCAGTAGCCCGGGTAGCGGAGTCTCCTACAATGAGCAGTTCTTC. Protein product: CASSSPGSGVSYNEQFF.

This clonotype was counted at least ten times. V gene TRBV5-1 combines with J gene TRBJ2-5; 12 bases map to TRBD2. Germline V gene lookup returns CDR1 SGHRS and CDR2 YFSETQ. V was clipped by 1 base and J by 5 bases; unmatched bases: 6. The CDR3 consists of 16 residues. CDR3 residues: CASSLTSGRSGETQYF. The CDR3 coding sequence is TGCGCCAGCAGCTTGACTAGCGGGAGGTCCGGGGAGACCCAGTACTTC. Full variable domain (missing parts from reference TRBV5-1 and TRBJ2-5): KAGVTQTPRYLIKTRGQQVTLSCSPISGHRSVSWYQQTPGQGLQFLFEYFSETQRNKGNFPGRFSGRQFSNSRSEMNVSTLELGDSALYLCASSLTSGRSGETQYFGPGTRLLVL.

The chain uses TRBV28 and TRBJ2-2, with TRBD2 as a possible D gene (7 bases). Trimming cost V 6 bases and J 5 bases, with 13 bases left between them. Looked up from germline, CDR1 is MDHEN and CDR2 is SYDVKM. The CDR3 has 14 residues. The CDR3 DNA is TGTGCCAGCAGCTGGGGGAGGGGGACCGGGGAGCTGTTTTTT. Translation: CASSWGRGTGELFF.

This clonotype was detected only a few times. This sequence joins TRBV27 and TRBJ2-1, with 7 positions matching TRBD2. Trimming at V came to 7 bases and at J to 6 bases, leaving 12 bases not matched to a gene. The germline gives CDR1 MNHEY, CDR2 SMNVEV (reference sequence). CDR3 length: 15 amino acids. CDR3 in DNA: TGTGCCAGCACCGAGAGGGGAGGGAGACGCAATGAGCAGTTCTTC. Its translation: CASTERGGRRNEQFF.

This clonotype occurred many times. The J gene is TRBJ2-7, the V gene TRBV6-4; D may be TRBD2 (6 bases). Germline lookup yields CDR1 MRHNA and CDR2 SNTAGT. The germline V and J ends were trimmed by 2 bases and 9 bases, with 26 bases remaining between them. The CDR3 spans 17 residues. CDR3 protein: CASSDPPTKYAGRRQYF. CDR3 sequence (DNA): TGTGCCAGCAGTGACCCCCCTACTAAATACGCGGGAAGGAGGCAGTACTTC.

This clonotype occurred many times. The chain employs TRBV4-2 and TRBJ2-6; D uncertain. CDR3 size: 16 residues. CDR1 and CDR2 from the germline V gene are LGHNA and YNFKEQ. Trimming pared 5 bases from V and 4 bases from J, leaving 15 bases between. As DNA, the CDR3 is TGTGCCAGCAGCTCCCGAGTTATAACAGGGGCCAACGTCCTGACTTTC. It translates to CASSSRVITGANVLTF.

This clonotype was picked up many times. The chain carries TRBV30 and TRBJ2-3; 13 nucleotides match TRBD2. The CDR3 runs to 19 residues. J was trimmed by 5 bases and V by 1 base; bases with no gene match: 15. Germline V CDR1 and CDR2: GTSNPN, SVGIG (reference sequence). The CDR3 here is CAWSADRARGLAGIDTQYF. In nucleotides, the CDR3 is TGTGCCTGGAGTGCGGACAGGGCAAGGGGACTAGCGGGAATAGATACGCAGTATTTT.

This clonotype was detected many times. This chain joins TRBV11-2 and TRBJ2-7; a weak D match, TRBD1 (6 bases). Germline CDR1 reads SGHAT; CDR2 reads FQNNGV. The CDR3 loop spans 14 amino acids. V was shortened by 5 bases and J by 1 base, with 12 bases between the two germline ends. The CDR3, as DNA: TGTGCCAGCAGCGGCCAGGACAGTTCCTACGAGCAGTACTTC. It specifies CASSGQDSSYEQYF.

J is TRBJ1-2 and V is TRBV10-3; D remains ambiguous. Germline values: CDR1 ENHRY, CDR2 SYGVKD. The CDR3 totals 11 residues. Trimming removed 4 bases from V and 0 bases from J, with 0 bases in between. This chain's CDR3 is CAISANYGYTF. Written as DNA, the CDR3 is TGTGCCATCAGTGCTAACTATGGCTACACCTTC.

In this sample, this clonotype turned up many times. Written as DNA, the CDR3 is TGCAGTGCTAGAGCAGTAGAGTACTACAATGAGCAGTTCTTC. This sequence encodes CSARAVEYYNEQFF. The gene calls are TRBV20-1 and TRBJ2-1; D remains ambiguous. Per germline, CDR1 DFQATT and CDR2 SNEGSKA (reference sequence). Trimming stripped 1 base from V and 3 bases from J, with 10 bases between. The CDR3 runs 14 residues.

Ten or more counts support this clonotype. CDR3 bases: TGTGCCAGCAGCCCGGACCTGGCTAACTATGGCTACACCTTC. It specifies CASSPDLANYGYTF. The rearrangement uses TRBV3-1 and TRBJ1-2; no clear D. With 4 bases removed from V and 0 bases from J, the gap between germline ends came to 9 bases. CDR1 and CDR2 from the germline V gene are LGHDT and YNNKEL (reference sequence). This CDR3 is built from 14 residues. Full variable domain (remainder filled in from reference TRBV3-1 and TRBJ1-2): DTAVSQTPKYLVTQMGNDKSIKCEQNLGHDTMYWYKQDSKKFLKIMFSYNNKELIINETVPNRFSPKSPDKAHLNLHINSLELGDSAVYFCASSPDLANYGYTFGSGTRLTVV.

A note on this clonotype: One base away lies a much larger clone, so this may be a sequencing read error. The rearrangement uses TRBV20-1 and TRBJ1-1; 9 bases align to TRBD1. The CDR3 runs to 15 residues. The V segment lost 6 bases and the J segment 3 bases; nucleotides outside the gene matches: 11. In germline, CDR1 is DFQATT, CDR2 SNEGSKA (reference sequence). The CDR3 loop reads CSASDRGRKYTEAFF. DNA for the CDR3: TGCAGTGCGTCGGACAGGGGACGTAAGTACACTGAAGCTTTCTTT.

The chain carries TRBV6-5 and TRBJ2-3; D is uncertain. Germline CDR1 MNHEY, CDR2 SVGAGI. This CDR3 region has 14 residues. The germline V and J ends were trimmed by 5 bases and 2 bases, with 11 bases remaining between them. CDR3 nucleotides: TGTGCCAGCAGTCACAGTGGTATCACAGATACGCAGTATTTT. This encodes CASSHSGITDTQYF.

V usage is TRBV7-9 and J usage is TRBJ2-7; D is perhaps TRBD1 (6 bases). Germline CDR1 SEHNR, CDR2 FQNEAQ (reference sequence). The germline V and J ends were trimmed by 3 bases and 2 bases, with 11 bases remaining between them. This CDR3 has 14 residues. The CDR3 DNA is TGTGCCAGCAGCTTGGGGGCAGCCCCCTACGAGCAGTACTTC. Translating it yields CASSLGAAPYEQYF.

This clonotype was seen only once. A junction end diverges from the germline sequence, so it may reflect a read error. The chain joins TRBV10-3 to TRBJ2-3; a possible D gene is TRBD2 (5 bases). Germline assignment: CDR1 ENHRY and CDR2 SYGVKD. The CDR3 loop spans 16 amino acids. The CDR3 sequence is CAISPGEASSTVTQYF. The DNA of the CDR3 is TGCGCCATCAGTCCCGGCGAGGCTTCTAGCACAGTTACGCAGTATTTT.

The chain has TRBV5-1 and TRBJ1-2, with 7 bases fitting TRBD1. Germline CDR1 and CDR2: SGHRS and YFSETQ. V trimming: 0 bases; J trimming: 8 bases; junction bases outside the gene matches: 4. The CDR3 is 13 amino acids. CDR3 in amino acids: CASSLGQGKGYTF. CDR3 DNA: TGCGCCAGCAGCTTGGGACAGGGTAAAGGCTACACCTTC.

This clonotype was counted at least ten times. This CDR3 reads CASSAIASPYNEQFF. Written as DNA, the CDR3 is TGTGCCAGCAGCGCAATAGCGAGCCCCTACAATGAGCAGTTCTTC. The chain combines TRBV9 with TRBJ2-1, with a possible D match to TRBD2 (5 bases). Trimming left V 3 bases short and J 2 bases short, with 12 bases between. In germline, CDR1 is SGDLS, CDR2 YYNGEE. There are 15 residues in the CDR3.

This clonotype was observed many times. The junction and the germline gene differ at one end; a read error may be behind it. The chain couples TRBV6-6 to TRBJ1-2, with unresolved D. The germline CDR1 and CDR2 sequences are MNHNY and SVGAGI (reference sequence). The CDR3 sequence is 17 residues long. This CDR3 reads CASSHSMDSADHYGYTF. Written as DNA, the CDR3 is TGTGCCAGCAGTCACTCGATGGATTCGGCAGATCACTATGGCTACACCTTC.

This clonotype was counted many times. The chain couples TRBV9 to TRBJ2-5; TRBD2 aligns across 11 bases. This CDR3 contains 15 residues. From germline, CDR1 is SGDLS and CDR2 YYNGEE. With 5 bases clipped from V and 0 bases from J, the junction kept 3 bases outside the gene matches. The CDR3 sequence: CASSLAGGHQETQYF. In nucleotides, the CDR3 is TGTGCCAGCAGTCTAGCGGGGGGCCACCAAGAGACCCAGTACTTC.

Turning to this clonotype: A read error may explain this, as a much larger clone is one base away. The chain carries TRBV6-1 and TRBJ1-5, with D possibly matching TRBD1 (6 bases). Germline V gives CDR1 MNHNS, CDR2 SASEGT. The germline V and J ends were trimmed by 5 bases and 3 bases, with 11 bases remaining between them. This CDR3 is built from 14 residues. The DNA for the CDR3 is TGTGCCAGCAGTATGTCAGGGGACAATCAGCCCCAGCATTTT. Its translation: CASSMSGDNQPQHF.

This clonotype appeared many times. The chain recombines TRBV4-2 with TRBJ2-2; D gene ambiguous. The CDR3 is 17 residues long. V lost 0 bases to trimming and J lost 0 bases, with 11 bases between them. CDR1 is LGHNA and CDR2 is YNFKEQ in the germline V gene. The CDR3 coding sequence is TGTGCCAGCAGCCAAGAATTAAGGTTCGCGAACACCGGGGAGCTGTTTTTT. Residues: CASSQELRFANTGELFF.

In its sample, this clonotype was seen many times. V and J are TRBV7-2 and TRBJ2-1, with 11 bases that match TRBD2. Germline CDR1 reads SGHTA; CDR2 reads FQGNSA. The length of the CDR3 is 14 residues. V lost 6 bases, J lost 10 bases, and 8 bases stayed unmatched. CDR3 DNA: TGTGCCAGCAGTAGTTTAGCGGGGGGGGTAGAGCAGTTCTTC. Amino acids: CASSSLAGGVEQFF.

In DNA form, the CDR3 reads TGTGCCACCAGTCGGGGGGGTTCAGGCGTCGGGGAGCTGTTTTTT. Translation: CATSRGGSGVGELFF. The V and J genes are TRBV24-1 and TRBJ2-2; 8 bases agree with TRBD2. Losses at the gene ends were 6 bases for V and 7 bases for J; bases not matched to a gene: 9. Per the germline V gene, CDR1 is KGHDR and CDR2 is SFDVKD. The CDR3 length is 15 residues.

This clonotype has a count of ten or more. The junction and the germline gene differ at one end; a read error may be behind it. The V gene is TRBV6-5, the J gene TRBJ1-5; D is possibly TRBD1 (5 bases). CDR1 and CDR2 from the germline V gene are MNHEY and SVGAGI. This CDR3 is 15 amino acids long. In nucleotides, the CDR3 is TGTGCCAGCAGTCACTCGACAGAAACTAATCAGCCCCAGCATTTT. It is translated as CASSHSTETNQPQHF.

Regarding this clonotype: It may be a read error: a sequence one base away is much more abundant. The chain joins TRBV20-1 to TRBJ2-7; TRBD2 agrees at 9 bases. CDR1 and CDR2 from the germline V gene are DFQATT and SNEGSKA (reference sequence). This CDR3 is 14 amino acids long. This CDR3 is CSAAGTSRTSEQHF. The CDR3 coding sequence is TGCAGTGCTGCCGGGACTAGCAGGACCTCCGAGCAGCACTTC.